This TCR beta chain was documented in a study of beta chain features in type 1 diabetes. Study results and limitations: Insertions at VDJ junctions were less frequent in type 1 diabetes patients. These patients also deleted more nucleotides at the same junctions. Significant though moderate, a shortening of TCRB CDR3s appeared in all four CD4+ subsets of Type 1 diabetes patients.

The CDR3 runs 16 residues. Germline CDR1 and CDR2: MDHEN and SYDVKM. The J segment lost 2 bases and the V segment lost 3 bases, leaving 8 bases of the junction unmatched. Every isolated RNA sample was fully reverse transcribed, so sequencing captured expressed TCRB transcripts. Deep immunoSEQ sequencing covered naive, central memory and regulatory T cell samples. TCRdb keeps only in-frame clones here, not all; method: immunoSEQ multiplex PCR. Of about 170,000 clones listed, approximately 7.9% were seen once; the top ten hold under 0.55%. In the case of this clone: Its antigen is currently unknown.

Via CD45RO/CCR7/CD25/CD127/CD95/CD27, cells of the CD4+ naive, central memory, regulatory and stem cell-like memory subsets were sorted. The chain is built from TRBV28 and TRBJ2-7; 9 bases fit TRBD1. The source of this sequence is a young man with type 1 diabetes. Material: central memory CD4+ T cells from blood. The CDR3, as DNA: TGTGCCAGCAGTTTTGAAGGGACAGGGTTTCCCTACGAGCAGTACTTC. This codes for CASSFEGTGFPYEQYF.